This entry lists 21 T cell receptor beta chains sequenced from one sample in a study of siplizumab effects on memory and regulatory T cells. Profiling relied on immunoSEQ multiplex PCR, and the TCRdb table lists in-frame clones only, not all of them. The table lists around 100,000 clones, 94% of them singletons. The sequencing sample was made of non-Treg CD4+ T cells sorted from blood. Source of these receptors: a human donor in good health.

This chain links TRBV18 with TRBJ2-7; D may correspond to TRBD1 or TRBD2 (5 bases each). Trimming removed 4 bases at V and 0 bases at J, with 13 bases between. The CDR3 has 15 amino acids. CDR1 and CDR2 (germline): KGHSH, LQKENI. The CDR3 region is CASSLGTESSYEQYF. CDR3 in DNA: TGTGCCAGCTCACTCGGGACGGAGAGCTCCTACGAGCAGTACTTC.

The J gene is TRBJ1-3, the V gene TRBV7-6; D unclear. Trimming left V 0 bases short and J 1 base short, with 7 bases between. CDR3 length: 15 amino acids. Germline lookup yields CDR1 SGHVS and CDR2 FNYEAQ. CDR3: CASSLAAGSGNTIYF. The CDR3 DNA reads as TGTGCCAGCAGCTTAGCTGCGGGGTCTGGAAACACCATATATTTT.

V and J are TRBV10-1 and TRBJ2-7; TRBD1 is a possible D gene (5 bases). This CDR3 is 13 amino acids long. Germline loops: CDR1 WNHNN, CDR2 SYGVQD (reference sequence). Between the trimmed V and J ends, which lost 7 bases and 0 bases, there was a span of 10 bases. The CDR3, as DNA: TGCGCCAGCAACATGACAGACTCCTACGAGCAGTACTTC. Translation gives CASNMTDSYEQYF.

The chain is built from TRBV5-4 and TRBJ2-3; 8 bases line up with TRBD2. Trimming took 5 bases from V and 0 from J; bases not matched to a gene: 8. Per the germline V gene, CDR1 is SGHNT and CDR2 is YYREEE (reference sequence). The CDR3 extends over 16 amino acids. The chain's CDR3 is CASRTQLAASTDTQYF. The CDR3 nucleotides are TGTGCCAGCAGAACACAACTAGCGGCTAGCACAGATACGCAGTATTTT.

The V call is TRBV9, the J call TRBJ2-7, with 9 positions matching TRBD1. This CDR3 comprises 15 residues. The germline gives CDR1 SGDLS, CDR2 YYNGEE. Trimming at V came to 0 bases and at J to 6 bases, leaving 7 bases not matched to a gene. The CDR3 nucleotides read TGTGCCAGCAGCGTAGAAGGACAGGGGAGGGCCGAGCAGTACTTC. Encoded protein: CASSVEGQGRAEQYF. The entire variable domain, with the rest obtained from reference TRBV9 and TRBJ2-7, is as follows: DSGVTQTPKHLITATGQRVTLRCSPRSGDLSVYWYQQSLDQGLQFLIQYYNGEERAKGNILERFSAQQFPDLHSELNLSSLELGDSALYFCASSVEGQGRAEQYFGPGTRLTVT.

The rearrangement joins TRBV9 to TRBJ2-1; TRBD2 agrees at 12 bases. Germline trimming cut 0 bases from V and 7 bases from J; bases unmatched to any gene: 5. This CDR3 spans 16 amino acids. Germline values: CDR1 SGDLS, CDR2 YYNGEE. CDR3 DNA sequence: TGTGCCAGCAGCGTAGGACTAGCGGGAGTAGATAATGAGCAGTTCTTC. Its translation is CASSVGLAGVDNEQFF.

This chain uses TRBV4-2 with TRBJ1-2; the D gene is possibly TRBD1 (6 bases). Germline CDR1 is LGHNA and CDR2 is YNFKEQ. The CDR3 runs to 18 residues. V shed 0 bases and J shed 7 bases, with 24 bases lying between them. For the CDR3, the DNA is TGTGCCAGCAGCCAAGATAAGGGGGGGGGCCGTTGGTTCTCTGGCTACACCTTC. Its protein product is CASSQDKGGGRWFSGYTF.

This rearrangement joins TRBV28 to TRBJ2-7; a possible D gene is TRBD2 (6 bases). The CDR3 extends over 14 amino acids. The V gene lost 3 bases and the J gene lost 4 bases, with 13 bases spanning the gap. Germline values: CDR1 MDHEN, CDR2 SYDVKM. The DNA of the CDR3 is TGTGCCAGCAGTTTGGGCCGGGACTCATACGAGCAGTACTTC. Protein: CASSLGRDSYEQYF.

The chain links TRBV11-2 to TRBJ1-2; D not resolved. Germline loops: CDR1 SGHAT, CDR2 FQNNGV. CDR3 length equals 13 residues. The V end lost 2 bases, the J end lost 2 bases, and 6 bases lay between the germline ends. CDR3 bases: TGTGCCAGCAGCTTAACGGAGAACTATGGCTACACCTTC. Translated, it gives CASSLTENYGYTF.

The DNA for the CDR3 is TGTGCCAGCAGCCGTACAACGGGGACTTCGACGCAGTATTTT. Translation: CASSRTTGTSTQYF. V usage is TRBV11-3 and J usage is TRBJ2-3; TRBD2 is a possible D gene (6 bases). Trimming removed 5 bases at V and 9 bases at J, with 18 bases between. Germline assignment: CDR1 SGHNT and CDR2 YENEEA. This CDR3 contains 14 residues.

V is TRBV30 and J is TRBJ1-1, with D possibly being TRBD1 (5 bases). V was cut by 2 bases and J by 0 bases, with 7 bases left in between. This CDR3 contains 13 residues. Per the germline V gene, CDR1 is GTSNPN and CDR2 is SVGIG (reference sequence). CDR3 in DNA: TGTGCCTGGAGTAGACAGTTGAACACTGAAGCTTTCTTT. Encoded protein: CAWSRQLNTEAFF.

The chain is built from TRBV9 and TRBJ2-3; weak D call: TRBD1 (5 bases). V was clipped by 4 bases and J by 7 bases, with 13 bases between them. The CDR3 has 13 residues. The germline CDR1 and CDR2 sequences are SGDLS and YYNGEE. The CDR3 coding sequence is TGTGCCAGCAGCAATCAAGGGGCAAATACGCAGTATTTT. As protein: CASSNQGANTQYF.

This chain connects TRBV5-4 to TRBJ2-5, with 9 bases aligning to TRBD1. The V gene end was trimmed by 5 bases and the J gene end by 5 bases; junction bases not matched to a gene: 10. CDR1 and CDR2 (germline): SGHNT, YYREEE (reference sequence). The CDR3 is 15 amino acids. This CDR3 reads CASSTGTGGRETQYF. The CDR3, as DNA: TGTGCCAGCAGTACGGGAACAGGGGGCAGGGAGACCCAGTACTTC.

The V call is TRBV5-1, the J call TRBJ2-7; TRBD1 matches 10 bases. The V gene end was trimmed by 5 bases and the J gene end by 3 bases; junction bases not matched to a gene: 11. The length of the CDR3 is 16 residues. Per germline, CDR1 SGHRS and CDR2 YFSETQ. CDR3 nucleotides: TGCGCCAGCAGACTGATCCCGACAGGGGGCATCTACGAGCAGTACTTC. This translates into CASRLIPTGGIYEQYF.

This chain uses TRBV9 with TRBJ2-1, with D tentatively TRBD2 (6 bases). Germline assignment: CDR1 SGDLS and CDR2 YYNGEE. CDR3 size: 13 residues. Trimming stripped 4 bases from V and 7 bases from J, with 12 bases between. As DNA, the CDR3 is TGTGCCAGCAGCCAACCAAGCGGGAATGAGCAGTTCTTC. Its protein product is CASSQPSGNEQFF.

This clone has just a few counts. The chain links TRBV6-4 to TRBJ1-1, with D possibly TRBD1 on 6 matching bases. V lost 4 bases and J lost 7, with 13 bases in between. Germline V gives CDR1 MRHNA, CDR2 SNTAGT. The CDR3 is 13 amino acids. This chain's CDR3 is CASSVDQGLEAFF. CDR3 in DNA: TGTGCCAGCAGTGTTGATCAGGGGCTTGAAGCTTTCTTT.

This clone was seen once. The chain joins TRBV7-3 to TRBJ2-7; 8 bases agree with TRBD1. CDR3 length equals 16 residues. From germline, CDR1 is SGHTA and CDR2 FQGTGA. After removal of 2 bases from V and 4 bases from J, the junction contained 10 bases not matched to a gene. The CDR3 DNA is TGTGCCAGCAGCTTAGAGGTCGCAGGGGGCTTTTACGAGCAGTACTTC. Translation: CASSLEVAGGFYEQYF.

The genes are TRBV5-1 and TRBJ2-5, with TRBD1 matching 7 bases. V gave up 7 bases and J gave up 2 bases; unmatched junction bases: 5. The CDR3 totals 13 residues. Germline assignment: CDR1 SGHRS and CDR2 YFSETQ. The CDR3 DNA sequence: TGCGCCAGCTCGGGACAGACTCAAGAGACCCAGTACTTC. Protein product: CASSGQTQETQYF.

The chain employs TRBV19 and TRBJ2-5; D unclear. V lost 3 bases, J lost 2 bases, and 10 bases lay in between. The germline gives CDR1 LNHDA, CDR2 SQIVND (reference sequence). The CDR3 contains 14 residues. Written as DNA, the CDR3 is TGTGCCAGTAGTATGGGCAGCACACAAGAGACCCAGTACTTC. This encodes CASSMGSTQETQYF.

The V gene is TRBV18, the J gene TRBJ2-7; TRBD1 matches at 7 bases. CDR3 length: 15 residues. The germline CDR1 and CDR2 sequences are KGHSH and LQKENI. After removal of 5 bases from V and 1 base from J, the junction contained 8 bases not matched to a gene. The CDR3 bases are TGTGCCAGCTCAATCTTGGGGACAGAGTCCTACGAGCAGTACTTC. It translates to CASSILGTESYEQYF.

This rearrangement joins TRBV5-1 to TRBJ2-7, with 13 bases aligning to TRBD2. Germline loops: CDR1 SGHRS, CDR2 YFSETQ. Trimming at V came to 0 bases and at J to 4 bases, leaving 4 bases not matched to a gene. The CDR3 covers 16 residues. The CDR3 reads CASSLGTSGGFYEQYF. The CDR3 DNA sequence: TGCGCCAGCAGCTTGGGGACTAGCGGGGGATTTTACGAGCAGTACTTC. Full variable domain (rest looked up from reference TRBV5-1 and TRBJ2-7): KAGVTQTPRYLIKTRGQQVTLSCSPISGHRSVSWYQQTPGQGLQFLFEYFSETQRNKGNFPGRFSGRQFSNSRSEMNVSTLELGDSALYLCASSLGTSGGFYEQYFGPGTRLTVT.